This T cell receptor (beta chain) was sequenced for a study of cytomegalovirus exposure and HLA in healthy donors. Points from the study as a whole: The study flagged around 160 TCR beta chains as cytomegalovirus-associated.

Both 60 Vbeta primers and 13 Jbeta primers went into the PCR. Only in-frame clones appear in the TCRdb table, and some are missing; sequencing was by immunoSEQ multiplex PCR. The sample consists of 150,000 to 200,000 clones, roughly 77% of them appearing once. Comment on this clone: Its antigen is as yet unknown. One end of the junction varies from germline; a read error may be responsible.

This CDR3 has 18 amino acids. Germline loops: CDR1 KGHSH, CDR2 LQKENI. This TCR was sampled from a woman between 18 and 30 years old in good health and CMV-seronegative. The rearrangement uses TRBV18 and TRBJ1-6; 9 nucleotides match TRBD1. The specimen sequenced was PBMCs. CDR3 nucleotide sequence: TGTGCCAGCTCACCACTCAGACAGGGGGTGGACTATAATTCACCCCCCCACTTT. This codes for CASSPLRQGVDYNSPPHF. The full variable domain, completed using reference TRBV18 and TRBJ1-6, is NAGVMQNPRHLVRRRGQEARLRCSPMKGHSHVYWYRQLPEEGLKFMVYLQKENIIDESGMPKERFSAEFPKEGPSILRIQQVVRGDSAAYFCASSPLRQGVDYNSPPHFGNGTRLTVT.